This T cell receptor (beta chain) originates from a study of T cells after yellow fever vaccination. The study's findings and limits: Clonotypes found in both CD4 and CD8 compartments made up a small share.

TCRdb reprocessed the 5' RACE reads with MiXCR, giving one entry per CDR3 protein. The sample records hundreds of thousands of distinct CDR3 sequences, 8.7% being singletons. V was clipped by 5 bases and J by 10 bases, with 11 bases between them. The V gene's germline CDR1 is LNHDA and CDR2 SQIVND (reference sequence). There are 11 residues in the CDR3. This clonotype was recorded many times. What it binds is unknown. The chain combines TRBV19 with TRBJ1-1, with D maybe TRBD1 (5 bases). Sequencing used PBMCs, obtained on the day of the first yellow fever vaccination. The TCR sequence derives from a young man who received the YFV17D yellow fever vaccine. The CDR3 DNA is TGTGCCAGTAGTGCCAGGGTGGGAGCTTTCTTT. It is translated as CASSARVGAFF.